Listed below are T cell receptor beta chains from one sample, sequenced in a study of T cells after posttransplantation cyclophosphamide. The protocol was immunoSEQ multiplex PCR, while the TCRdb copy is restricted to in-frame clones and leaves out a portion. This sample carries 41,000 or so clones, none of them present only once. Sequencing was performed on PBMCs. Every receptor here comes from a man younger than 45 in good health and a related stem cell transplant donor. Both conserved end residues are part of each CDR3.

V,CDR3
TRBV27,CASSLTAGQGAYEQYF
TRBV2,CASRPVGGGSIDTQYF
TRBV5-1,CASSLEQSSYEQYF
TRBV12-3/TRBV12-4,CASSFRGAGSGYTF
TRBV28,CASSTPEGLPEQYF
TRBV7-8,CASIPMRGGRETQYF
TRBV9,CASSVGHGQGGLFF
TRBV5-4,CASSLRTGGYTF
TRBV10-3,CAISESGPNNEKLFF
TRBV18,CASSPSGQGAHGYTF
TRBV6-6,CASSYSSDRVNSPLHF
TRBV6-1,CASRDSYNEQFF
TRBV5-1,CASSLGGRGGNQPQHF
TRBV19,CASSTPSRRVYGYTF
TRBV7-2,CASSLATSGGRYNEQFF
TRBV5-1,CASSLLQGNTEAFF
TRBV7-8,CASSSRVRFDEQYF
TRBV4-1,CTSSQGEINRSGRRETQYF
TRBV10-1,CASSPAGGNEKLFF
TRBV7-9,CASRMTGPNQPQHF
TRBV6-1,CASSDVVAGGLRGGELFF
TRBV28,CASSLRTTYGYTF
TRBV9,CASSPQTGSTGYTF
TRBV19,CASSHRQGSRAQHF
TRBV5-1,CASSLDVASGNTIYF
TRBV6-6,CASSYRQGDYEQYF
TRBV19,CASSMGYPYNEQFF
TRBV6-6,CASSYLKDGYTF